Presented here are 11 T cell receptor beta chains from one specimen sequenced in a study of blood T cell repertoires in COVID-19. Repertoires were generated with immunoSEQ multiplex PCR, while TCRdb's copy carries only in-frame clones and drops some. Of 120,000 to 150,000 clones listed, around four fifths were seen once; the top ten hold 4%. Sequenced input: peripheral blood. Source of these receptors: an elderly woman with acute or convalescent COVID-19.

The rearrangement links TRBV5-6 to TRBJ1-5, with a weak D call TRBD1 (5 bases). CDR1 is SGHDT, CDR2 YYEEEE, per germline. The germline V and J ends were trimmed by 2 bases and 0 bases, with 18 bases remaining between them. The CDR3 has 18 residues. The CDR3 spells CASSLRTSFTYSNQPQHF. CDR3 DNA sequence: TGTGCCAGCAGCTTAAGGACATCCTTTACTTATAGCAATCAGCCCCAGCATTTT.

The chain is built from TRBV3-1 (or the pseudogene TRBV3-2) and TRBJ1-1; D may be TRBD1 (6 bases). From germline, CDR1 is LGHDT and CDR2 YNNKEL (reference sequence). The CDR3 is 19 residues long. V was pared by 3 bases and J by 2 bases, with 25 bases between. CDR3 sequence: CASSHPRGGPGDPNTEAFF. As DNA, the CDR3 is TGTGCCAGCAGCCACCCCAGAGGTGGTCCAGGGGACCCAAACACTGAAGCTTTCTTT.

The rearrangement uses TRBV30 and TRBJ1-6; D gene uncertain. The germline V and J ends were trimmed by 0 bases and 4 bases, with 4 bases remaining between them. The CDR3 is made up of 13 amino acids. CDR1 GTSNPN and CDR2 SVGIG come from the germline V gene (reference sequence). In DNA form, the CDR3 reads TGTGCCTGGAGTGTGAGTTATAATTCACCCCTCCACTTT. Amino acids: CAWSVSYNSPLHF.

This rearrangement joins TRBV2 to TRBJ2-1, with D uncertain. V was trimmed by 5 bases and J by 10 bases, leaving 9 bases between them. This CDR3 comprises 11 residues. CDR1 SNHLY and CDR2 FYNNEI come from the germline V gene. CDR3 protein: CASSFQREQFF. In DNA, the CDR3 is TGTGCCAGCAGTTTTCAACGGGAGCAGTTCTTC.

The chain carries TRBV7-8 and TRBJ2-5; no clear D. Per germline, CDR1 SGHVS and CDR2 FQNEAQ. The CDR3 is made up of 13 amino acids. The V gene lost 1 base and the J gene lost 1 base, with 4 bases spanning the gap. The CDR3 sequence: CASSLDSQETQYF. CDR3 nucleotide sequence: TGTGCCAGCAGCTTAGACTCCCAAGAGACCCAGTACTTC.

The genes are TRBV28 and TRBJ1-5; tentatively, D is TRBD1 (6 bases). This CDR3 contains 13 residues. Germline loops: CDR1 MDHEN, CDR2 SYDVKM. V shed 10 bases and J shed 4 bases, with 14 bases lying between them. The CDR3 DNA reads TGTGCCATCAACAGGGATCGGAATCAGCCCCAGCATTTT. Translated, it gives CAINRDRNQPQHF.

The chain couples TRBV2 to TRBJ1-3; 9 nucleotides align to TRBD1. Trimming took 5 bases from V and 3 from J; bases not matched to a gene: 5. This CDR3 contains 15 residues. The germline gives CDR1 SNHLY, CDR2 FYNNEI. The CDR3 nucleotides are TGTGCCAGCAGTAAGGGACAGGGATTTGGAAACACCATATATTTT. As protein: CASSKGQGFGNTIYF.

The genes are TRBV11-1 and TRBJ2-3; D possibly corresponds to TRBD2 (5 bases). V dropped 5 bases and J dropped 1 base, with 16 bases sitting between them. Per germline, CDR1 SGHAT and CDR2 FQDESV (reference sequence). This CDR3 region has 16 residues. The CDR3 reads CASSPRGWSGTDTQYF. The CDR3 nucleotides are TGTGCCAGCAGCCCCCGGGGTTGGTCCGGCACAGATACGCAGTATTTT.

This chain links TRBV2 with TRBJ1-5; D might be TRBD1 (5 bases). CDR3 length: 11 amino acids. V lost 8 bases to trimming and J lost 11 bases, with 13 bases between them. The V gene's germline CDR1 is SNHLY and CDR2 FYNNEI. CDR3 amino acids: CASGAQGAQHF. As DNA, the CDR3 is TGTGCCAGCGGGGCTCAAGGGGCCCAGCATTTT.

This clone was detected once. V and J are TRBV5-1 and TRBJ2-6, with TRBD1 identical over 7 bases. The J segment lost 3 bases and the V segment lost 6 bases, leaving 6 bases of the junction unmatched. Per germline, CDR1 SGHRS and CDR2 YFSETQ. The CDR3 loop spans 15 amino acids. The CDR3 coding sequence is TGCGCCAGCACAGAGGGGGCGCTTGGGGCCAACGTCCTGACTTTC. Its translation is CASTEGALGANVLTF. The full variable domain, its missing parts supplied by reference TRBV5-1 and TRBJ2-6, is KAGVTQTPRYLIKTRGQQVTLSCSPISGHRSVSWYQQTPGQGLQFLFEYFSETQRNKGNFPGRFSGRQFSNSRSEMNVSTLELGDSALYLCASTEGALGANVLTFGAGSRLTVL.

The chain has TRBV3-1 (or the pseudogene TRBV3-2) and TRBJ2-2, with unresolved D. The CDR3 contains 13 residues. Germline CDR1 LGHDT, CDR2 YNNKEL (reference sequence). The V end was cut by 1 base, the J end by 2 bases, with 2 bases between. Here the CDR3 reads CASSQVNTGELFF. Written as DNA, the CDR3 is TGTGCCAGCAGCCAAGTAAACACCGGGGAGCTGTTTTTT.